This T cell receptor beta chain was observed in a study of T cell responses to AZD1222 COVID-19 vaccine. This CDR3 has 14 residues. V dropped 2 bases and J dropped 8; count of bases not matched to a gene: 7. Per the germline V gene, CDR1 is SGHNT and CDR2 is YYREEE (reference sequence). Only in-frame clones appear in the TCRdb table, and some are missing; sequencing was by immunoSEQ multiplex PCR. The table includes 150,000 to 200,000 clones, 88% detected once. The source is an adult in good health. The chain has TRBV5-4 and TRBJ1-3; 7 positions agree with TRBD1. The sample consisted of peripheral blood, taken on day 0 of AZD1222 vaccination. The chain's CDR3 is CASSFAGGGDTIYF. CDR3 nucleotides: TGTGCCAGCAGCTTTGCAGGGGGAGGAGACACCATATATTTT. Supplemented by reference TRBV5-4 and TRBJ1-3, the full variable domain reads ETGVTQSPTHLIKTRGQQVTLRCSSQSGHNTVSWYQQALGQGPQFIFQYYREEENGRGNFPPRFSGLQFPNYSSELNVNALELDDSALYLCASSFAGGGDTIYFGEGSWLTVV.